The next 5 T cell receptor beta chains were all read from a single sample in a study of T cell responses to AZD1222 COVID-19 vaccine. Here immunoSEQ multiplex PCR was the method, and the copy in TCRdb shows in-frame clones only, minus some. Of over 150,000 clones in the sample, 70% to 90% were seen once. Sequenced here: peripheral blood, sampled on day 0 of MenACWY control vaccination. The receptors come from an adult in good health.

The chain joins TRBV6-1 to TRBJ2-1; 16 nucleotides agree with TRBD2. This CDR3 comprises 18 residues. The V gene's germline CDR1 is MNHNS and CDR2 SASEGT. The V gene end was trimmed by 1 base and the J gene end by 7 bases; junction bases not matched to a gene: 7. The CDR3, as DNA: TGTGCCAGCAGTGAAGGACCACTGGGACTAGCGGGGGGGAATGAGCAGTTCTTC. This translates into CASSEGPLGLAGGNEQFF.

V gene TRBV30 combines with J gene TRBJ1-1; D uncertain. Trimming cost V 0 bases and J 7 bases, with 21 bases left between them. Germline V gene lookup returns CDR1 GTSNPN and CDR2 SVGIG (reference sequence). This CDR3 spans 16 amino acids. The CDR3 reads CAWSVPPPGRIREAFF. The CDR3 bases are TGTGCCTGGAGTGTACCCCCGCCCGGGAGAATACGTGAAGCTTTCTTT.

The gene calls are TRBV7-8 and TRBJ1-1; D is unresolved. Trimming removed 2 bases from V and 1 base from J, with 14 bases in between. Germline V lookup: CDR1 SGHVS, CDR2 FQNEAQ. The CDR3 sequence is 16 residues long. The CDR3 reads CASSLRSFSSNTEAFF. CDR3 nucleotides: TGTGCCAGCAGCTTACGATCGTTCAGCTCGAACACTGAAGCTTTCTTT.

The chain couples TRBV19 to TRBJ2-1; 8 bases are a match to TRBD2. In germline, CDR1 is LNHDA, CDR2 SQIVND (reference sequence). V shed 5 bases and J 6 bases; nucleotides not matched to a gene: 12. This CDR3 spans 16 amino acids. The CDR3 DNA sequence: TGTGCCAGTAGTGCCCCTAGTCGGGGGGGGCTCAATGAGCAGTTCTTC. Protein product: CASSAPSRGGLNEQFF. Full variable domain (remainder filled in from reference TRBV19 and TRBJ2-1): DGGITQSPKYLFRKEGQNVTLSCEQNLNHDAMYWYRQDPGQGLRLIYYSQIVNDFQKGDIAEGYSVSREKKESFPLTVTSAQKNPTAFYLCASSAPSRGGLNEQFFGPGTRLTVL.

Only one count was recorded for this clone. This chain joins TRBV10-3 and TRBJ1-2; 11 bases map to TRBD1. Germline V gives CDR1 ENHRY, CDR2 SYGVKD. V lost 11 bases, J lost 4 bases, and 15 bases stayed unmatched. This CDR3 contains 16 residues. CDR3 sequence: CAAHGQGAQSGYGYTF. For the CDR3, the DNA is TGTGCCGCCCACGGACAGGGGGCGCAATCGGGCTATGGCTACACCTTC.